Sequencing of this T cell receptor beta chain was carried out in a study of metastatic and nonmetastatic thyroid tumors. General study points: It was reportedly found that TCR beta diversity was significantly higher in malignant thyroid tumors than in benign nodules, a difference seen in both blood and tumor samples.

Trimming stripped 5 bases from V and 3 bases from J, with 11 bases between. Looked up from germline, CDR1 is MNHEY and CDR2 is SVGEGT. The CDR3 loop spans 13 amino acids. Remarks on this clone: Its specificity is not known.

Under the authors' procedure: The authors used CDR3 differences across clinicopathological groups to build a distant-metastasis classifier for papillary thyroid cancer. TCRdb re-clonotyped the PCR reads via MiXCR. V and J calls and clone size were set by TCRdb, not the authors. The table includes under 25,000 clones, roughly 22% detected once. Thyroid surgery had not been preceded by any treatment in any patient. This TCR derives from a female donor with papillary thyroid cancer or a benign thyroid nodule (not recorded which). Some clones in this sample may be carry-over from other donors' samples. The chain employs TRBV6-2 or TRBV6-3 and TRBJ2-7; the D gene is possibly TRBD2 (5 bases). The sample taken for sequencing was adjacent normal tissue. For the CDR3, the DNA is TGTGCCAGCAGTAGGACGGGGAACTACGAGCAGTACTTC. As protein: CASSRTGNYEQYF.